Many counts were recorded for the clone carrying this T cell receptor beta chain. The antigen is undetermined. Each CDR3 protein is one row after TCRdb ran MiXCR on the reads. This table holds about 210,000 distinct CDR3 sequences, 6.5% found once. The sample comes from a study of T cell repertoires in cytomegalovirus infection. As for the study in general: Both a matching HLA type and CMV infection were indicated by public TCR beta signatures. Study results and caveats: Cumulated frequencies of public TCR beta families served to identify carriers of CMV plus the relevant HLA. Dominating the ex vivo response were HLA-C-restricted CMV-specific TCR beta clonotypes.

This CDR3 spans 13 amino acids. Per germline, CDR1 LGHNT and CDR2 FRNRAP. The ends were cut back, 2 bases at V and 5 bases at J, with 10 bases in the middle. Input material: PBMCs. The TCR was taken from a human donor in good health (CMV status not recorded). Some clones in this sample may be carry-over from other donors' samples. The V and J genes are TRBV12-5 and TRBJ2-7; the D gene is possibly TRBD2 (6 bases). The CDR3 DNA reads TGTGCTAGTGGTTTGTTCGGGAGAAACGAGCAGTACTTC. This sequence encodes CASGLFGRNEQYF.